A single T cell receptor beta chain is shown here with its context. This sample is drawn from a study of Ad26.COV2.S vaccination and SARS-CoV-2 variants. The wider study: Once or twice, 56 days apart, Ad26.COV2.S was delivered intramuscularly.

Measured with immunoSEQ multiplex PCR; TCRdb has only the in-frame clones, and not every one. The sample comprises about 330,000 clones, approximately 87% of which are singletons, and 4.5% to 7% rests with the top ten. As to treatment: 19 received Ad26.COV2.S at low or high dose, single or two shots; about 5 received placebo; per-sample allocation not given. It was on day 63 after the first vaccine or placebo injection that samples were taken. This person who donated was an adult of 18-55 years in Boston. Spike of the Wuhan-strain SARS-CoV-2 was expressed by an Ad26 vector, which formed the vaccine. Germline V CDR1 and CDR2: SNHLY, FYNNEI. The V end was cut by 7 bases, the J end by 2 bases, with 9 bases between. This CDR3 contains 12 residues.

Sequencing used peripheral blood, obtained in a trial of Ad26.COV2.S vaccine versus placebo. This TCR was sampled from a person aged 18-65 years who received the Ad26.COV2.S COVID-19 vaccine or a placebo. V is TRBV2 and J is TRBJ2-7; weak D call: TRBD1 (5 bases). CDR3 nucleotide sequence: TGTGCCAGCAAGGGCAGGGCCTACGAGCAGTACTTC. It translates to CASKGRAYEQYF.